This T cell receptor (beta chain) was observed in a study of blood T cell repertoires in COVID-19. Turning to the study itself: Sites across the United States, Italy and Spain contributed samples from acute and convalescent COVID-19. PBMCs, B-cell-depleted T cells, or T cells provided the cDNA or gDNA that made up the material.

Original data processing: Amplification of reference gene primers provided the estimated nucleated cell counts. Method: immunoSEQ multiplex PCR; TCRdb's copy keeps in-frame clones and lacks some. That table gives V, J and clone size, and the DNA gave D and trimming. The sample has roughly 260,000 clones, approximately 90% seen once. Germline CDR1 reads MNHEY; CDR2 reads SVGAGI. CDR3 length equals 15 residues. The V end was cut by 0 bases, the J end by 0 bases, with 8 bases between. The sequence derives from a woman in her 40s with acute or convalescent COVID-19. The source material was peripheral blood. V usage is TRBV6-5 and J usage is TRBJ1-1, with D possibly being TRBD1 (5 bases). CDR3 nucleotides: TGTGCCAGCAGTTACTCGAACAGGATGAACACTGAAGCTTTCTTT. Translating it yields CASSYSNRMNTEAFF.